This T cell receptor beta chain is drawn from a study of shared clonotypes between healthy human individuals. About the study: Donors had three CD4 naive, three CD4 memory, two CD8 naive and one CD8 memory plate apiece. Overall study findings and caveats: The low donor count limited represented genetic and exposure-history diversity.

TCRdb's copy holds only in-frame clones and misses some; the assay was immunoSEQ multiplex PCR. This table holds about 870,000 clones, 85% to 95% found once. Naive-designated CD8 cells lacked CD45RO, were positively enriched for CCR7, and omitted terminally differentiated effector memory CD45RA+ cells. Trimming removed 3 bases from V and 6 bases from J; junction bases left unmatched: 7. There are 14 residues in the CDR3. In germline, CDR1 is MNHNS, CDR2 SASEGT. This clone was observed a single time. Antigen: not known. The source of this sequence is a man aged 25-45 years in good health. The rearrangement uses TRBV6-1 and TRBJ2-7, with 8 bases aligning to TRBD2. Material for sequencing was naive CD8+ T cells sorted from blood. CDR3 sequence: CASSDVAGSVEQYF. CDR3 sequence (DNA): TGTGCCAGCAGTGATGTAGCGGGATCGGTCGAGCAGTACTTC.